The clone carrying this T cell receptor beta chain was detected a few times. The data are from a study of T-cell memory formation after mild COVID-19. TCRdb fed the 5' RACE reads into MiXCR, producing one record per CDR3 protein. The sample has hundreds of thousands of distinct CDR3 sequences, roughly 17% seen once. Trimming removed 3 bases from V and 5 bases from J; junction bases left unmatched: 8. CDR3 size: 16 residues. The sequence came from an adult woman who had mild COVID-19 (a few samples of this study predate the infection). Cell type and time point are not known. The V and J genes are TRBV12-3 or TRBV12-4 and TRBJ2-5; 11 bases line up with TRBD2. Material for sequencing was PBMCs or a T cell subset sorted from them (not recorded which). The DNA of the CDR3 is TGTGCCAGCAGTTTGGGGACTAGCGGCCCCCGGGAGACCCAGTACTTC. Encoded protein: CASSLGTSGPRETQYF.